This T cell receptor beta chain was captured by sequencing in a study of cytomegalovirus exposure and HLA in healthy donors. The PCR employed 60 Vbeta primers together with 13 Jbeta primers. Data came from immunoSEQ multiplex PCR; TCRdb stores just in-frame clones and leaves some out. The table has about 160,000 clones, approximately 86% seen once. Study-wide points: Several of the most significant clusters appeared, in a later analysis, to be linked to common viral pathogens. Associated with HLA alleles at 0.05 false discovery rate in a later analysis were over 15,000 TCR beta sequences. Available immune exposure information covered CMV serostatus only. Listed as cytomegalovirus-associated were 150 or so TCR beta chains.

The V gene's germline CDR1 is SGHAT and CDR2 FQNNGV. This CDR3 comprises 14 residues. Trimming left V 5 bases short and J 3 bases short, with 12 bases between. Worth noting for this clone: The antigen remains undetermined.

Input material: PBMCs. The clonotype originates from a woman younger than 30 in good health and CMV-seronegative. The rearrangement links TRBV11-2 to TRBJ2-3; a possible D gene is TRBD2 (5 bases). This CDR3 is CASSATWRTDTQYF. CDR3 in DNA: TGTGCCAGCAGCGCGACGTGGAGGACAGATACGCAGTATTTT.